Listed here are 10 T cell receptor beta chains from one sample, sequenced in a study of cytomegalovirus exposure and HLA in healthy donors. A multiplex PCR was run with 60 Vbeta primers and 13 Jbeta primers. Profiling relied on immunoSEQ multiplex PCR, and the TCRdb table lists in-frame clones only, not all of them. Of 100,000 to 150,000 clones listed, 70% to 80% are singletons. Sequenced sample: PBMCs. These receptors all stem from a human donor in good health.

The chain couples TRBV9 to TRBJ2-5, with a weak D call TRBD2 (5 bases). CDR3 size: 14 residues. Looked up from germline, CDR1 is SGDLS and CDR2 is YYNGEE. Trimming removed 4 bases at V and 1 base at J, with 11 bases between. CDR3 protein: CASSSPGVQETQYF. CDR3 bases: TGTGCCAGCAGCTCCCCCGGGGTCCAAGAGACCCAGTACTTC.

This chain uses TRBV7-9 with TRBJ2-4, with TRBD1 matching 11 bases. In germline, CDR1 is SEHNR, CDR2 FQNEAQ (reference sequence). V shed 5 bases and J 5 bases; nucleotides not matched to a gene: 8. The CDR3 covers 16 residues. Written as DNA, the CDR3 is TGTGCCAGCAGCCCCGGTCTGGGACAGGGGGAAAACATTCAGTACTTC. Its protein is CASSPGLGQGENIQYF.

The rearrangement links TRBV5-3 to TRBJ2-7, with TRBD1 as a possible D gene (7 bases). TRBV5-3 carries the ORF label, with uncertain function. Trimming shortened V by 7 bases and J by 11 bases, and 16 bases separated the two germline ends. The CDR3 has 11 residues. CDR3 bases: TGTGCCAGAGTCCCAGGGGGGAAGGAGTACTTC. It yields the protein CARVPGGKEYF.

The chain uses TRBV4-2 and TRBJ1-2; 11 nucleotides match TRBD1. CDR1 and CDR2 (germline): LGHNA, YNFKEQ. The CDR3 is 15 amino acids. Trimming removed 4 bases from V and 4 bases from J; junction bases left unmatched: 5. CDR3 nucleotides: TGTGCCAGCAGCCCAAGTGGGACAGGGGGCTATGGCTACACCTTC. This encodes CASSPSGTGGYGYTF.

V and J are TRBV9 and TRBJ1-2, with D possibly being TRBD1 (6 bases). Trimming stripped 4 bases from V and 5 bases from J, with 15 bases between. Germline-derived CDR1 and CDR2 are SGDLS and YYNGEE. The CDR3 loop spans 14 amino acids. For the CDR3, the DNA is TGTGCCAGCAGCCGCCAGGGGTCCCCTTATGGCTACACCTTC. Its translation: CASSRQGSPYGYTF.

This chain uses TRBV9 with TRBJ2-2; 8 bases match TRBD2. Per germline, CDR1 SGDLS and CDR2 YYNGEE. The junction had 9 bases not matched to a gene; V was cut back by 0 bases and J by 2 bases. The CDR3 sequence is 18 residues long. The CDR3 coding sequence is TGTGCCAGCAGCGTAGACCCGGGGGGGCCTACTAACACCGGGGAGCTGTTTTTT. This encodes CASSVDPGGPTNTGELFF.

The chain links TRBV25-1 to TRBJ1-4, with D possibly TRBD1 on 5 matching bases. This CDR3 is 16 amino acids long. Germline assignment: CDR1 MGHDK and CDR2 SYGVNS. V was cut by 4 bases and J by 0 bases, with 12 bases left in between. The CDR3: CASSAGIRATNEKLFF. CDR3 in DNA: TGTGCCAGCAGTGCAGGGATTCGGGCAACTAATGAAAAACTGTTTTTT.

Written as DNA, the CDR3 is TGTGCCAGCAGTGGGGGGGGTCCAGACAACGAGCAGTACTTC. Translation gives CASSGGGPDNEQYF. The V call is TRBV2, the J call TRBJ2-7; 7 bases line up with TRBD2. CDR3 length: 14 amino acids. The ends lost 4 bases at V and 5 bases at J; junction bases unmatched: 8. The germline gives CDR1 SNHLY, CDR2 FYNNEI.

Turning to this clone: A junction boundary mismatches the germline segment, possibly from a read error. This rearrangement joins TRBV6-1 to TRBJ1-5; no reliable D call. This CDR3 contains 14 residues. Germline assignment: CDR1 MNHNS and CDR2 SASEGT. The CDR3 bases are TGTGCCATCTCTCAGGTAGGGAGCAATCCGCCCCAGCATTTT. It encodes CAISQVGSNPPQHF.

This clone showed up just a few times. The chain joins TRBV29-1 to TRBJ2-4, with 8 bases that match TRBD2. V lost 5 bases and J lost 0; bases outside the gene matches: 9. CDR3 length: 16 residues. From germline, CDR1 is SQVTM and CDR2 ANQGSEA. For the CDR3, the DNA is TGCAGCGTTCCCCGGGGGGGGGTCCTAGCCAAAAACATTCAGTACTTC. As protein: CSVPRGGVLAKNIQYF.